This T cell receptor beta chain was recorded in a study of cytomegalovirus exposure and HLA in healthy donors. The CDR3 runs 15 residues. Germline CDR1 reads MNHEY; CDR2 reads SVGAGI. V shed 6 bases and J shed 0 bases, with 14 bases lying between them. 60 Vbeta and 13 Jbeta primers were used in PCR. Per the authors' pipeline: In a later analysis, of about 80 million unique beta chains, about 12 million appeared in at least two donors. TCRdb's copy holds only in-frame clones and misses some; the assay was immunoSEQ multiplex PCR. Clone size and V and J calls were adopted from that table, with D and trimming inferred from the DNA. The repertoire holds about 160,000 clones, with roughly 85% as singletons.

V and J are TRBV6-5 and TRBJ1-2; D unresolved. This TCR was sampled from a man aged 18 to 29 in good health and CMV-seropositive. What was sequenced was PBMCs. The CDR3 spells CASSPSDGANYGYTF. The CDR3 DNA is TGTGCCAGCAGCCCCTCAGACGGAGCTAACTATGGCTACACCTTC.